One sample yielded the 10 T cell receptor beta chains listed below, sequenced in a study of blood T cell repertoires in COVID-19. The method was immunoSEQ multiplex PCR; TCRdb's version includes in-frame clones alone and lacks a portion of them. The sample includes some 200,000 clones, approximately 87% seen only once; the top ten take around 12%. Specimen: peripheral blood. These receptors all come from a woman between 70 and 85 years old with COVID-19, enrolled during active disease.

This clone was recorded a few times. The V and J genes are TRBV14 and TRBJ1-2; no clear D. The V gene lost 0 bases and the J gene lost 3 bases, with 8 bases spanning the gap. Germline V gives CDR1 SGHDN, CDR2 FVKESK. The CDR3 is made up of 14 amino acids. The CDR3 DNA reads TGTGCCAGCAGCCAAGATGGGGAGGACTATGGCTACACCTTC. This translates into CASSQDGEDYGYTF.

The chain uses TRBV19 and TRBJ2-2; D not resolved. Per the germline V gene, CDR1 is LNHDA and CDR2 is SQIVND (reference sequence). Trimming removed 3 bases from V and 1 base from J, with 6 bases in between. The CDR3 sequence is 14 residues long. In DNA, the CDR3 is TGTGCCAGTAGTATGTATAGGAACACCGGGGAGCTGTTTTTT. Translated: CASSMYRNTGELFF. The whole variable domain, filled in from reference TRBV19 and TRBJ2-2, reads DGGITQSPKYLFRKEGQNVTLSCEQNLNHDAMYWYRQDPGQGLRLIYYSQIVNDFQKGDIAEGYSVSREKKESFPLTVTSAQKNPTAFYLCASSMYRNTGELFFGEGSRLTVL.

This sequence joins TRBV11-2 and TRBJ2-3; 10 bases agree with TRBD2. The CDR3 runs to 16 residues. V was pared by 1 base and J by 4 bases, with 5 bases of the junction left unmatched. The germline gives CDR1 SGHAT, CDR2 FQNNGV. DNA of the CDR3: TGTGCCAGCAGCTTAGCGTTAGCGGGAGGATCAGATACGCAGTATTTT. This codes for CASSLALAGGSDTQYF. The variable domain in full, with the rest retrieved from reference TRBV11-2 and TRBJ2-3, is EAGVAQSPRYKIIEKRQSVAFWCNPISGHATLYWYQQILGQGPKLLIQFQNNGVVDDSQLPKDRFSAERLKGVDSTLKIQPAKLEDSAVYLCASSLALAGGSDTQYFGPGTRLTVL.

CDR3: CASSLVRSGSGGYTF. CDR3 nucleotides: TGTGCCAGCAGCTTAGTTAGGTCGGGGAGTGGCGGCTACACCTTC. The V call is TRBV11-2, the J call TRBJ1-2; D gene unclear. This CDR3 contains 15 residues. The germline V gene has CDR1 SGHAT and CDR2 FQNNGV. V gave up 1 base and J gave up 8 bases, with 17 bases separating them.

This clone has only a few counts. This chain links TRBV2 with TRBJ1-5; D not certain. Germline V gene sequence: CDR1 SNHLY, CDR2 FYNNEI. This CDR3 contains 12 residues. Trimming stripped 3 bases from V and 16 bases from J, with 16 bases between. The DNA for the CDR3 is TGTGCCAGCAGTGAGGTTGGAGAGGGCAGACATTTT. Its protein product is CASSEVGEGRHF.

This rearrangement joins TRBV9 to TRBJ2-3; 12 bases fit TRBD2. J gave up 6 bases and V 3 bases, and 14 bases lay outside the gene matches. Germline assignment: CDR1 SGDLS and CDR2 YYNGEE. This CDR3 region has 18 residues. The CDR3 nucleotides read TGTGCCAGCAGCGCCGGTCCCCCCGGACTAGCGGGAATGGATACGCAGTATTTT. This sequence encodes CASSAGPPGLAGMDTQYF.

V and J are TRBV18 and TRBJ1-2, with D possibly being TRBD1 (5 bases). In germline, CDR1 is KGHSH, CDR2 LQKENI. Trimming removed 3 bases from V and 8 bases from J, with 13 bases in between. The CDR3 is 13 residues long. The CDR3 DNA sequence: TGTGCCAGCTCACCGGCAGAGGGGAGGGGCTACACCTTC. Translation gives CASSPAEGRGYTF.

This clone was recorded a few times. The V and J genes are TRBV2 and TRBJ2-7, with TRBD2 matching over 10 bases. With 7 bases clipped from V and 3 bases from J, the junction kept 9 bases outside the gene matches. The CDR3 extends over 15 amino acids. CDR1 and CDR2 from the germline V gene are SNHLY and FYNNEI. The CDR3 region is CASISLAGVDYEQYF. CDR3 nucleotides: TGTGCCAGCATAAGCCTAGCGGGAGTGGACTACGAGCAGTACTTC.

This chain links TRBV5-1 with TRBJ2-1, with 7 bases identical to TRBD2. The germline CDR1 and CDR2 sequences are SGHRS and YFSETQ. The CDR3 length is 15 residues. Trimming cost V 5 bases and J 2 bases; bases outside gene matches: 7. The CDR3 sequence: CASSFSGTTYNEQFF. CDR3 DNA sequence: TGCGCCAGCAGTTTTTCCGGGACTACCTACAATGAGCAGTTCTTC.

The V and J genes are TRBV5-4 and TRBJ1-2, with 7 bases that match TRBD1. The CDR3 totals 15 residues. V dropped 0 bases and J dropped 2; count of bases not matched to a gene: 4. The germline CDR1 and CDR2 sequences are SGHNT and YYREEE (reference sequence). The CDR3 reads CASSLGQGPNYGYTF. In DNA, the CDR3 is TGTGCCAGCAGCTTGGGACAGGGACCAAACTATGGCTACACCTTC.